Given below is one T cell receptor beta chain in context. The specificity of this receptor is unknown. No per-base quality is available; no much larger clone lies one base away. The sample belongs to a study of T cell repertoires in cytomegalovirus infection (dated by TCRdb to between 2018 and 2021). Notes on the research overall: Alongside well-studied HLA-B-restricted epitopes, the peptide stimulations were aimed at recently identified HLA-C-restricted CMV epitopes, whose presentation resists viral immunomodulation. Donor HLA type was relevant to the analysis, because carriage of CMV infection together with the matching HLA type was indicated by public TCR beta signatures.

Sequenced on an Illumina HiSeq 1500. Using fastp at Q25 and MiXCR, TCRdb reprocessed the public reads and kept productive beta chains. Each CDR3 protein appears once, grouped with its most common genes and DNA. The sample table shows about 110,000 distinct CDR3 sequences, and 29% are seen once. The top ten hold 81% of the sample. In light of the paper, this sample's treatment or condition label describes: in vitro stimulation with specific CMV peptide epitopes to enrich CMV-specific T cells. General findings and caveats noted by the study authors: The ex vivo response was dominated by HLA-C-restricted CMV-specific TCR beta clonotypes, and the single most frequent clonotype in two of eight donors was supplied by these HLA-C-restricted clonotypes. Cumulative frequency of public TCR beta family members discriminated carriers of CMV infection plus the relevant HLA type in this cohort and an independent 352-donor cohort.

The CDR3 has 12 amino acids, counting the end cysteine and phenylalanine. The retained sequence is limited to the CDR3, 36 bases, with the frame set at the first base. The CDR1 and CDR2 encoded by the germline V gene are ENHRY and SYGVKD. Trimming costs V 0 bases and J 1 base, and their ends lie 1 base apart. The specimen comprised CD8+ T cells from cultured PBMCs, sampled from culture after CMV antigen stimulation. This sequence originates from a human donor in good health (CMV status not recorded). Some clones in this sample may be carry-over from other donors' samples. Rearrangement joined TRBV10-3 to TRBJ2-7; the D gene cannot be resolved reliably. The bases read TGTGCCATCAGTGAGTCTTCCTACGAGCAGTACTTC. The encoded protein is CAISESSYEQYF.